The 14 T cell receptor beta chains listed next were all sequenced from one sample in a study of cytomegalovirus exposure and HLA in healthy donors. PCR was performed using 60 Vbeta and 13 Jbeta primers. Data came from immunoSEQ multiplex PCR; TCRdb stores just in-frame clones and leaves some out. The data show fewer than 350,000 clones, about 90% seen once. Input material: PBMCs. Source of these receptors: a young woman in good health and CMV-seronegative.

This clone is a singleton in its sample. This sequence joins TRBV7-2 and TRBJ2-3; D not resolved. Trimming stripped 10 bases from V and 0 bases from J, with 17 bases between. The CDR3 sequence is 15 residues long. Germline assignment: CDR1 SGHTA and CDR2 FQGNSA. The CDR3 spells CATGADFLSTDTQYF. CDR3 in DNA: TGTGCCACCGGAGCCGATTTTTTAAGCACAGATACGCAGTATTTT.

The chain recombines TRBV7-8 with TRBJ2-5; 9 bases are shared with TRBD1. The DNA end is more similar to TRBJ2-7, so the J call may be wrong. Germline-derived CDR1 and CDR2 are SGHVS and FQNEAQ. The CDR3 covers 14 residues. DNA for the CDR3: TGTGCCAGCAGGCAAAGACAGGGGGTGTACGAGCAGTACTTC. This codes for CASRQRQGVYEQYF.

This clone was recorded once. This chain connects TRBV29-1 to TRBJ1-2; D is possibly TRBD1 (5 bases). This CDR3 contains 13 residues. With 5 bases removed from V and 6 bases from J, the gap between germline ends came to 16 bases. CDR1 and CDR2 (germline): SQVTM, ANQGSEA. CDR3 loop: CSVPAQGGNGYTF. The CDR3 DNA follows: TGCAGCGTTCCCGCTCAGGGAGGGAATGGCTACACCTTC.

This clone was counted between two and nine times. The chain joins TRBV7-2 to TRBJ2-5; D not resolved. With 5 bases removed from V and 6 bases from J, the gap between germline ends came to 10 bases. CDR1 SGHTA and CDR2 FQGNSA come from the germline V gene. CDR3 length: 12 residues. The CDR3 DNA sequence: TGTGCCAGCAGCCCTCTGGCAAAGACCCAGTACTTC. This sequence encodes CASSPLAKTQYF.

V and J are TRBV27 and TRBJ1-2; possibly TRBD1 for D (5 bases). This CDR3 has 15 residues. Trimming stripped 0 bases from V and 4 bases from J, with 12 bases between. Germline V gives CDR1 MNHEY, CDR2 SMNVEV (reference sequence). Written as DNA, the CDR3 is TGTGCCAGCAGTTTATCCCGCAACAGGATCTATGGCTACACCTTC. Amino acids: CASSLSRNRIYGYTF.

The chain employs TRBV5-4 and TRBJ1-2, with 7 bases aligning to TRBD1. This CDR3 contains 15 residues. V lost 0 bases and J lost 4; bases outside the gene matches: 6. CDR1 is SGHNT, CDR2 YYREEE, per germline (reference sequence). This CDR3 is CASSLVQGETYGYTF. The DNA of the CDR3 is TGTGCCAGCAGCTTGGTCCAGGGGGAAACCTATGGCTACACCTTC.

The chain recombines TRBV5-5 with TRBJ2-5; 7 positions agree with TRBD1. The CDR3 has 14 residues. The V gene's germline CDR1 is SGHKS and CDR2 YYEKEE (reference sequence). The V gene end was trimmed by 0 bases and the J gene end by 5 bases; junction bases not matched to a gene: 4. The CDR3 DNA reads TGTGCCAGCAGCTTGGCCAGGGGGATCGAGACCCAGTACTTC. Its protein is CASSLARGIETQYF. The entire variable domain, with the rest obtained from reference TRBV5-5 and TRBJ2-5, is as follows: DAGVTQSPTHLIKTRGQQVTLRCSPISGHKSVSWYQQVLGQGPQFIFQYYEKEERGRGNFPDRFSARQFPNYSSELNVNALLLGDSALYLCASSLARGIETQYFGPGTRLLVL.

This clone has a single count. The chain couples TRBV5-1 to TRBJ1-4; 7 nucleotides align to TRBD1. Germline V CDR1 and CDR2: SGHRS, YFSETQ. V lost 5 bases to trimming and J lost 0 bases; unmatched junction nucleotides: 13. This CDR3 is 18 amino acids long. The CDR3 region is CASRGQALLNATNEKLFF. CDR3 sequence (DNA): TGCGCCAGCAGAGGACAGGCTCTTCTGAACGCAACTAATGAAAAACTGTTTTTT.

The chain's CDR3 is CASSFGRPGYEQYF. CDR3 coding DNA: TGTGCCAGTAGTTTCGGCAGGCCAGGGTACGAGCAGTACTTC. V and J are TRBV19 and TRBJ2-7, with a possible D match to TRBD1 (5 bases). Germline V CDR1 and CDR2: LNHDA, SQIVND (reference sequence). The germline V and J ends were trimmed by 5 bases and 4 bases, with 15 bases remaining between them. The CDR3 is 14 amino acids.

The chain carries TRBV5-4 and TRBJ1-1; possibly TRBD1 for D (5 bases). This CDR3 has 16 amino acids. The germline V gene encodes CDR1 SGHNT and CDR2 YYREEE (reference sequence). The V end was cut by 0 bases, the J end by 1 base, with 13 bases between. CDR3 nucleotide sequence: TGTGCCAGCAGCTTGGAGGGGTGGACACCGAACACTGAAGCTTTCTTT. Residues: CASSLEGWTPNTEAFF.

The CDR3, as DNA: TGCGCCAGCAGCCGAGCACAGATGGTAGATGAGCAGTTCTTC. Its protein is CASSRAQMVDEQFF. The V gene is TRBV5-1, the J gene TRBJ2-1; D ambiguous. V was cut by 4 bases and J by 8 bases, with 16 bases left in between. The length of the CDR3 is 14 residues. Germline CDR1 is SGHRS and CDR2 is YFSETQ.

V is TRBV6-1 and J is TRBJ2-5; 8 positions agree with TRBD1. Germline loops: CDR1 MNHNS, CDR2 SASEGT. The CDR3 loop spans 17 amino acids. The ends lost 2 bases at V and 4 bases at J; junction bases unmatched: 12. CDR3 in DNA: TGTGCCAGCAGTGAATTTGCGAGACAGGGGCCCCCAGAGACCCAGTACTTC. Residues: CASSEFARQGPPETQYF.

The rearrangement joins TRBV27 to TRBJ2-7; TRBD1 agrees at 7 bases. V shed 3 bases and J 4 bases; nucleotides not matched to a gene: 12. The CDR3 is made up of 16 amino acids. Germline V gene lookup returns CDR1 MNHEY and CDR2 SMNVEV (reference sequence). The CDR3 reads CASSFLRDRSEYEQYF. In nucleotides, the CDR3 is TGTGCCAGCAGTTTCCTCCGGGACAGATCCGAATACGAGCAGTACTTC.

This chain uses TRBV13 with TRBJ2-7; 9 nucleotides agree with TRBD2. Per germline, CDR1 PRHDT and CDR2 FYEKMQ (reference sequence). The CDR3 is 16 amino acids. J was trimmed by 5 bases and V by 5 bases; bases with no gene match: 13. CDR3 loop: CASSPRGGTHRDEQYF. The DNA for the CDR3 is TGTGCCAGCAGCCCGCGGGGGGGGACCCACAGGGACGAGCAGTACTTC. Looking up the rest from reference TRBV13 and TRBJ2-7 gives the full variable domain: AAGVIQSPRHLIKEKRETATLKCYPIPRHDTVYWYQQGPGQDPQFLISFYEKMQSDKGSIPDRFSAQQFSDYHSELNMSSLELGDSALYFCASSPRGGTHRDEQYFGPGTRLTVT.